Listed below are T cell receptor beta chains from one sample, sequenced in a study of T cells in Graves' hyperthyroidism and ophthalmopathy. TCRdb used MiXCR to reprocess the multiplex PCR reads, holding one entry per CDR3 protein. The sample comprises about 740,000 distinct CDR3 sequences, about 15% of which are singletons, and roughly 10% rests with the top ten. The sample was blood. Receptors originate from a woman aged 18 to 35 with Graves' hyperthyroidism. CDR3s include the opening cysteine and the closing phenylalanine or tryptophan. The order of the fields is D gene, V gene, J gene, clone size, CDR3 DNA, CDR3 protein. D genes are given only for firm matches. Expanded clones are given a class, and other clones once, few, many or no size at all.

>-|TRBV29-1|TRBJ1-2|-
TGCAGCGTTGCCGCGGGGGACAAAAGGGGCTATGGCTACACCTTC
CSVAAGDKRGYGYTF
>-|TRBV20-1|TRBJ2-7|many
TGCAGTGCTAGGCTAGCAGCTCGCTACGAGCAGTACTTC
CSARLAARYEQYF
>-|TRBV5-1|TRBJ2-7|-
TGCGCCAGCAGCTTGGGCCTCAACCCCACCTACGAGCAGTACTTC
CASSLGLNPTYEQYF
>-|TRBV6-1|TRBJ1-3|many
TGTGCCAGCAGTCAACAATCCCCGGACCGGACTGGAAACACCATATATTTT
CASSQQSPDRTGNTIYF
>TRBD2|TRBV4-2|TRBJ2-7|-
TGTGCCAGCAGCCAAGGTCTCGGGACTAGCGACTACGAGCAGTACTTC
CASSQGLGTSDYEQYF
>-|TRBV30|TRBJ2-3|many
TGTGCCTGGTCTCGGACAGTCACAGATACGCAGTATTTT
CAWSRTVTDTQYF
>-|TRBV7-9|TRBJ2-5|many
TGTGCCAGCAGCTCTGGACTGAGAGTGGAGACCCAGTACTTC
CASSSGLRVETQYF
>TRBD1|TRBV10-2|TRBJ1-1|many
TGCGCCAGCAGTAAGACAGGGTCTGAAGCTTTCTTT
CASSKTGSEAFF
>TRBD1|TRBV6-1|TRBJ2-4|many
TGTGCCAGCAGCCTCTCCCCGCGGACAGGGGCCAAAAACATTCAGTACTTC
CASSLSPRTGAKNIQYF
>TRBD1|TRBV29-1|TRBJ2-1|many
TGCAGCGGTCGGGGACAGGAGAGTTTCAATGAGCAGTTCTTC
CSGRGQESFNEQFF
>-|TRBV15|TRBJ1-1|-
TGTGCCACCAGCAGAGATCGGTCGGCTGAAGCTTTCTTT
CATSRDRSAEAFF
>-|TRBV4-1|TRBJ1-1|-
TGCGCCAGCAGCCAGGAGGTCACGAGTACGGCTTTCTTT
CASSQEVTSTAFF
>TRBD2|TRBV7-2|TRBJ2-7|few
TGTGCCAGCAGCACCCGAAGACTAGCGGGACGCTACGAGCAGTACTTC
CASSTRRLAGRYEQYF
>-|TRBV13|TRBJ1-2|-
TGTGCCAGCGAAAGACGTGGGGTTAGCTCTAACTATGGCTACACCTTC
CASERRGVSSNYGYTF
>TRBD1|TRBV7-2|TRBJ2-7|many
TGTGCCAGCAGCTTAATCTCCGGACAGGACTACGAGCAGTACTTC
CASSLISGQDYEQYF
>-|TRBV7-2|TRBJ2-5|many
TGTGCCAGCAGCTCGGGAAGGACTCCTAGTGAGACCCAGTACTTC
CASSSGRTPSETQYF
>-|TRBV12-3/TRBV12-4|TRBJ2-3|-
TGTGCCAGCAGTTTAACGTCGGCTTCTAGCACAGATACGCAGTATTTT
CASSLTSASSTDTQYF
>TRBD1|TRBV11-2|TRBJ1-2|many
TGTGCCAGGAGGACAGGAGAGGATGGCTACACCTTC
CARRTGEDGYTF
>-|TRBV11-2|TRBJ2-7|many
TGTGCCAGCAGCTTAGATCCGGGCCAGGGGGGGGAGCAGTACTTC
CASSLDPGQGGEQYF
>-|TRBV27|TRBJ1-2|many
TGTGCCAGCAGTTTTTCGCCTGGTGCCTATGGCTACACCTTC
CASSFSPGAYGYTF
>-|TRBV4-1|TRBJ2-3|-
TGCGCCAGCAGCCAAGGGCAGGGGATTGGTACGCAGTATTTT
CASSQGQGIGTQYF
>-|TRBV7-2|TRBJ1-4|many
TGTGCCAGCAGCTGGACAGCAGATGAAAAACTGTTTTTT
CASSWTADEKLFF
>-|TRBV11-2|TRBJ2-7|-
TGTGCCAGCAGCTTAGATGGAACAGAATCCTACGAGCAGTACTTC
CASSLDGTESYEQYF
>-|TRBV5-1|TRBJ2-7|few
TGCGCCAGCAGCGGGGGACGGCCTGAGAAGGAGCAGTACTTC
CASSGGRPEKEQYF
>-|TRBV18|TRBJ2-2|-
TGTGCCAGCTCACCATCACTTAGCGAGGGCGCCGGGGAGCTGTTTTTT
CASSPSLSEGAGELFF
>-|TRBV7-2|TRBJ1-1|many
TGTGCCAGCAGCGCCAGCAGGGTGAACACTGAAGCTTTCTTT
CASSASRVNTEAFF
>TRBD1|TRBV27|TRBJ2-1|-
TGTGCCAGCACCTGGACAGGGAACAATGAGCAGTTCTTC
CASTWTGNNEQFF
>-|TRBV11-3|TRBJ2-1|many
TGTGCCAGCGAAACCTACAATGAGCAGTTCTTC
CASETYNEQFF
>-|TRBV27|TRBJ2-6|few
TGTGCCAGCAGTCCCCTCGTATCTGGGGCCAACGTCCTGACTTTC
CASSPLVSGANVLTF
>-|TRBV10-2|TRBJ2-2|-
TGCGCCAGCAGACCATCGGCCGAGGGTATTTTAGTTGCCGGGGAGCTGTTTTTT
CASRPSAEGILVAGELFF
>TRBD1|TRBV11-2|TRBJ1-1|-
TGTGCCAGCAGCCCCGGACAGGGGCGCGCTGAAGCTTTCTTT
CASSPGQGRAEAFF
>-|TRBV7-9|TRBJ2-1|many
TGTGCCAGCAGCGGGAGAGGGCAGGAGAACAATGAGCAGTTCTTC
CASSGRGQENNEQFF
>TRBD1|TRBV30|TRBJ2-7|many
TGTGCCTGGAGTTTTGACAGGGACGAGCAGTACTTC
CAWSFDRDEQYF
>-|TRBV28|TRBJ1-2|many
TGTGCCAGCAGTTCGAATATTTTAGACAGTAACTATGGCTACACCTTC
CASSSNILDSNYGYTF
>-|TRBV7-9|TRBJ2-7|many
TGTGCCAGCAGCCGTACGGGGGATCGGGTTGCCGAGCAGTACTTC
CASSRTGDRVAEQYF
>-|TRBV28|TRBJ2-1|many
TGTGCCAGCAGTCCGAGAGCGAACCTCTACAATGAGCAGTTCTTC
CASSPRANLYNEQFF
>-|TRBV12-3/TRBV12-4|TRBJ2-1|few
TGTGCCAGCAGTTTCGGACTAGGGGGGAATGAGCAGTTCTTC
CASSFGLGGNEQFF
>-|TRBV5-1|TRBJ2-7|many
TGCGCCAGCAGCTTGGCGTCGCGGGGGCGCCCATTCCACGACGAGCAGTACTTC
CASSLASRGRPFHDEQYF
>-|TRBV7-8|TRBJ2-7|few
TGTGCCAGCAGCCGAAGCGTCGAACACTCCTACGAGCAGTACTTC
CASSRSVEHSYEQYF
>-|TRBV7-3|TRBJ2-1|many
TGTGCCAGCAGCTTAGTTGCCGGACTGTTCAATGAGCAGTTCTTC
CASSLVAGLFNEQFF
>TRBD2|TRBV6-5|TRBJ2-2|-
TGTGCCGGCAGTTCCCCCCGGGCGGGAGACACCGGGGAGCTGTTTTTT
CAGSSPRAGDTGELFF
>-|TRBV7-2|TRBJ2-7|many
TGTGCCAGCAGCCCTCGACACGGCGGAATGGGGCAGTACTTC
CASSPRHGGMGQYF